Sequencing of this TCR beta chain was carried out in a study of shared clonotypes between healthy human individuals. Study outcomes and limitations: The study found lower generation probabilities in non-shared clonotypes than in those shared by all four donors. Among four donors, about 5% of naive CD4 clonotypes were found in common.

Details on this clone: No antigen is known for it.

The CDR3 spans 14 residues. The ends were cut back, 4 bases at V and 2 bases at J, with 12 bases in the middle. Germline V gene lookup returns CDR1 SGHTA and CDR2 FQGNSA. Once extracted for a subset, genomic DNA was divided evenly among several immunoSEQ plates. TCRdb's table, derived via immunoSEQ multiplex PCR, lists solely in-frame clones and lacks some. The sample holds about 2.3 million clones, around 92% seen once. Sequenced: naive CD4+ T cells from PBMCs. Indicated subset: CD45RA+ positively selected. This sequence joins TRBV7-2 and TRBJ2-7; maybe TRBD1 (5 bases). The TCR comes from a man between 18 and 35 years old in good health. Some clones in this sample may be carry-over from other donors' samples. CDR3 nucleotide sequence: TGTGCCAGCAGCTCCCGACAGAGCGCCTACGAGCAGTACTTC. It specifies CASSSRQSAYEQYF.